One sample yielded the 30 T cell receptor beta chains listed below, sequenced in a study of T cells in Graves' hyperthyroidism and ophthalmopathy. From RNA transcripts, TCR beta CDR3 regions were amplified. First-round RT-PCR of the TCR CDR3 relied on the HTBI primer set. One entry per CDR3 protein results from TCRdb running MiXCR on the multiplex PCR reads. The table shows 300,000 to 400,000 distinct CDR3 sequences, with about 20% occurring only once. The sequenced material came from blood. The origin of the receptors is a woman between 45 and 65 years old with Graves' hyperthyroidism.

This clonotype was picked up many times. The chain recombines TRBV6-2 or TRBV6-3 with TRBJ2-1, with 8 bases lining up with TRBD2. Germline loops: CDR1 MNHEY, CDR2 SVGEGT. Trimming cost V 2 bases and J 9 bases; bases outside gene matches: 12. This CDR3 is built from 16 residues. The CDR3 is CASSYPGGPSGGEQFF. The CDR3 nucleotides read TGTGCCAGCAGTTACCCGGGAGGGCCTTCGGGGGGTGAGCAGTTCTTC.

Only a few counts were recorded for this clonotype. The chain recombines TRBV29-1 with TRBJ2-3, with 7 positions matching TRBD2. V trimming: 6 bases; J trimming: 11 bases; junction bases outside the gene matches: 14. In germline, CDR1 is SQVTM, CDR2 ANQGSEA. The length of the CDR3 is 13 residues. The CDR3 DNA sequence: TGCAGCGTCGGCACATTCACGGGGGGTGAGCAGTATTTT. Its protein product is CSVGTFTGGEQYF.

As concerns this clonotype: This could be a read error, since a much larger clone is one nucleotide away. The gene calls are TRBV2 and TRBJ1-4; 7 nucleotides line up with TRBD1. The germline gives CDR1 SNHLY, CDR2 FYNNEI. This CDR3 has 15 residues. This CDR3 is CAGSPEGAGAEKLFF. The CDR3 nucleotides are TGTGCCGGCAGTCCGGAGGGGGCAGGAGCTGAAAAACTGTTTTTT.

The table lists this clonotype with a few counts. This sequence joins TRBV12-3 or TRBV12-4 and TRBJ1-1; 8 bases map to TRBD1. CDR3 length: 14 amino acids. The J segment lost 8 bases and the V segment lost 6 bases, leaving 11 bases of the junction unmatched. The CDR3: CASSLTGGWPEAFF. CDR3 DNA sequence: TGTGCCAGCAGCCTTACAGGGGGTTGGCCAGAAGCTTTCTTT.

The CDR3: CASSRGAGVADSQAKNIQYF. CDR3 nucleotides: TGCGCCAGCAGTCGGGGGGCCGGGGTAGCCGATAGCCAAGCCAAAAACATTCAGTACTTC. J is TRBJ2-4 and V is TRBV5-1, with a tentative D call TRBD2 (7 bases). Trimming cost V 5 bases and J 0 bases, with 27 bases left between them. The germline V gene has CDR1 SGHRS and CDR2 YFSETQ. This CDR3 region has 20 residues.

V and J are TRBV5-1 and TRBJ2-2; D gene uncertain. CDR1 is SGHRS, CDR2 YFSETQ, per germline. V was shortened by 1 base and J by 3 bases, with 7 bases between the two germline ends. The CDR3 has 14 amino acids. The CDR3 region has the DNA TGCGCCAGCAGCTTGTGGGGTGACACCGGGGAGCTGTTTTTT. This encodes CASSLWGDTGELFF.

This clonotype was counted ten times or more. The rearrangement uses TRBV10-3 and TRBJ2-1; 8 bases align to TRBD1. The CDR3 loop spans 15 amino acids. Germline lookup yields CDR1 ENHRY and CDR2 SYGVKD. With 2 bases clipped from V and 4 bases from J, the junction kept 4 bases outside the gene matches. The CDR3 protein is CAISETTGEYNEQFF. CDR3 nucleotides: TGTGCCATCAGTGAGACGACAGGGGAATACAATGAGCAGTTCTTC.

This clonotype was recorded at least ten times. The chain combines TRBV7-8 with TRBJ2-1, with 14 bases lining up with TRBD2. This CDR3 comprises 17 residues. The germline gives CDR1 SGHVS, CDR2 FQNEAQ. The V and J ends lost 6 bases and 0 bases, in that order; junction bases with no gene match: 4. CDR3 sequence: CASRQTSGGASYNEQFF. In nucleotides, the CDR3 is TGTGCCAGCAGGCAGACTAGCGGGGGGGCCTCCTACAATGAGCAGTTCTTC. Together with reference TRBV7-8 and TRBJ2-1, the CDR3 gives the full variable domain: GAGVSQSPRYKVAKRGQDVALRCDPISGHVSLFWYQQALGQGPEFLTYFQNEAQLDKSGLPSDRFFAERPEGSVSTLKIQRTQQEDSAVYLCASRQTSGGASYNEQFFGPGTRLTVL.

This clonotype was seen many times. The chain couples TRBV27 to TRBJ2-4; a possible D gene is TRBD1 (5 bases). V lost 4 bases to trimming and J lost 5 bases, with 9 bases between them. Germline loops: CDR1 MNHEY, CDR2 SMNVEV (reference sequence). This CDR3 has 13 residues. CDR3 amino acids: CASSSQGENIQYF. The CDR3 DNA sequence: TGTGCCAGCAGTTCTCAAGGGGAAAACATTCAGTACTTC.

The chain is built from TRBV9 and TRBJ2-3; 8 bases match TRBD2. CDR3 size: 16 residues. Germline V gene lookup returns CDR1 SGDLS and CDR2 YYNGEE. The V segment lost 1 base and the J segment 6 bases; nucleotides outside the gene matches: 10. CDR3: CASSVTSGSLGDTQYF. The CDR3 DNA is TGTGCCAGCAGCGTAACTAGCGGATCTTTAGGGGATACGCAGTATTTT.

This chain joins TRBV14 and TRBJ2-3; D gene ambiguous. This CDR3 has 15 amino acids. Deletions cut 3 bases from V and 4 bases from J, with 14 bases between. Germline V gives CDR1 SGHDN, CDR2 FVKESK. This chain's CDR3 is CASSQGRGGADTQYF. CDR3 nucleotide sequence: TGTGCCAGCAGCCAGGGCCGCGGTGGGGCAGATACGCAGTATTTT.

The chain combines TRBV20-1 with TRBJ1-2; no clear D. Trimming pared 4 bases from V and 4 bases from J, leaving 13 bases between. In germline, CDR1 is DFQATT, CDR2 SNEGSKA (reference sequence). The CDR3 covers 13 residues. The CDR3 reads CSAKKQTLYGYTF. CDR3 in DNA: TGCAGTGCTAAAAAGCAGACTCTCTATGGCTACACCTTC.

V gene TRBV14 combines with J gene TRBJ1-1, with TRBD1 matching 7 bases. Trimming removed 1 base from V and 6 bases from J; junction bases left unmatched: 5. Germline loops: CDR1 SGHDN, CDR2 FVKESK. CDR3 length equals 14 residues. This CDR3 is CASSQVLQGAEAFF. In nucleotides, the CDR3 is TGTGCCAGCAGCCAAGTGCTGCAGGGGGCTGAAGCTTTCTTT.

V usage is TRBV3-1 and J usage is TRBJ1-3, with 7 bases fitting TRBD1. V lost 4 bases and J lost 6; bases outside the gene matches: 3. Germline CDR1 and CDR2: LGHDT and YNNKEL (reference sequence). The CDR3 sequence is 13 residues long. The CDR3 reads CASSPTGLNTIYF. The CDR3 DNA reads as TGTGCCAGCAGCCCGACAGGGTTAAACACCATATATTTT.

In this sample, this clonotype turned up a few times. The V and J genes are TRBV6-1 and TRBJ2-1, with 8 bases lining up with TRBD2. The CDR3 runs to 12 residues. J gave up 9 bases and V 8 bases, and 6 bases lay outside the gene matches. Germline values: CDR1 MNHNS, CDR2 SASEGT. The CDR3 sequence: CASREGRGEQFF. The CDR3 coding sequence is TGTGCCAGCCGGGAGGGGAGGGGTGAGCAGTTCTTC.

In this sample, this clonotype turned up many times. The rearrangement uses TRBV28 and TRBJ2-1, with 7 positions matching TRBD1. CDR3 length: 17 amino acids. The V gene end was trimmed by 2 bases and the J gene end by 5 bases; junction bases not matched to a gene: 12. Germline assignment: CDR1 MDHEN and CDR2 SYDVKM. The CDR3 DNA reads TGTGCCAGCAGTTTACCCCTCGGTGCAGGGGGAAACAATGAGCAGTTCTTC. It encodes CASSLPLGAGGNNEQFF.

This clonotype was counted many times. The chain links TRBV6-2 or TRBV6-3 to TRBJ2-2, with unresolved D. Trimming removed 2 bases at V and 0 bases at J, with 4 bases between. Germline-derived CDR1 and CDR2 are MNHEY and SVGEGT. The CDR3 extends over 14 amino acids. The CDR3 coding sequence is TGTGCCAGCAGTTACGGCCCGAACACCGGGGAGCTGTTTTTT. Translated, it gives CASSYGPNTGELFF.

The rearrangement uses TRBV20-1 and TRBJ1-1; D not certain. Looked up from germline, CDR1 is DFQATT and CDR2 is SNEGSKA (reference sequence). V lost 1 base and J 2 bases, leaving 11 bases between the germline ends. The CDR3 runs to 14 residues. Here the CDR3 reads CSARGSGTNTEAFF. The CDR3, as DNA: TGCAGTGCTAGAGGGTCAGGAACAAACACTGAAGCTTTCTTT.

The chain uses TRBV19 and TRBJ1-5; D not certain. CDR3 length equals 14 residues. V was clipped by 5 bases and J by 8 bases, with 16 bases between them. Germline CDR1 and CDR2: LNHDA and SQIVND (reference sequence). The DNA of the CDR3 is TGTGCCAGTAGTTCCGGTTGGGGAGGTAAGCCCCAGCATTTT. It encodes CASSSGWGGKPQHF.

The sample holds a few counts of this clonotype. This chain uses TRBV6-2 or TRBV6-3 with TRBJ2-7; 10 positions match TRBD2. The ends lost 6 bases at V and 4 bases at J; junction bases unmatched: 6. The CDR3 extends over 14 amino acids. Germline V gives CDR1 MNHEY, CDR2 SVGEGT. CDR3 in amino acids: CASRASGSTYEQYF. The CDR3 DNA reads as TGTGCCAGCAGGGCTAGCGGGAGTACGTACGAGCAGTACTTC.

The chain is built from TRBV6-6 and TRBJ2-1, with a possible D match to TRBD2 (5 bases). The CDR3 extends over 15 amino acids. Germline loops: CDR1 MNHNY, CDR2 SVGAGI (reference sequence). V was pared by 0 bases and J by 4 bases, with 10 bases between. The CDR3 nucleotides read TGTGCCAGCAGTTACTCGGCGGGCCCGTACAATGAGCAGTTCTTC. As protein: CASSYSAGPYNEQFF.

This clonotype was recorded many times. This chain links TRBV12-3 or TRBV12-4 with TRBJ1-3, with D possibly matching TRBD1 (5 bases). The length of the CDR3 is 19 residues. The V and J ends lost 3 bases and 0 bases respectively, with 21 bases between them. DNA for the CDR3: TGTGCCAGCAGTTTGGTCAGGGTCCCAAAATTAGACTCTGGAAACACCATATATTTT. It codes for CASSLVRVPKLDSGNTIYF.

The chain carries TRBV19 and TRBJ2-7, with D possibly being TRBD2 (5 bases). The CDR3 sequence is 14 residues long. Trimming shortened V by 6 bases and J by 5 bases, and 17 bases separated the two germline ends. The germline V gene encodes CDR1 LNHDA and CDR2 SQIVND (reference sequence). CDR3 DNA sequence: TGTGCCAGTAGGCCGGGATTTCAGTCTGACGAGCAGTACTTC. This encodes CASRPGFQSDEQYF.

This clonotype showed up many times. The chain recombines TRBV2 with TRBJ2-3; D tentatively reads TRBD1 or TRBD2 (5 bases each). The germline V gene has CDR1 SNHLY and CDR2 FYNNEI. V shed 3 bases and J shed 0 bases, with 10 bases lying between them. The CDR3 is 15 residues long. CDR3 amino acids: CASSDGGPSTDTQYF. As DNA, the CDR3 is TGTGCCAGCAGTGATGGGGGTCCGAGCACAGATACGCAGTATTTT.

This chain connects TRBV5-1 to TRBJ1-1, with TRBD1 matching over 7 bases. This CDR3 region has 15 residues. V shed 4 bases, J shed 1 base, and the junction held 7 bases outside the gene matches. Germline V gene lookup returns CDR1 SGHRS and CDR2 YFSETQ. The CDR3 loop reads CASSTPTGPNTEAFF. The CDR3 DNA sequence: TGCGCCAGCAGCACCCCGACAGGGCCGAACACTGAAGCTTTCTTT.

This clonotype was observed many times. A read error may produce the germline difference seen at one junction end. This chain uses TRBV11-2 with TRBJ1-1; D gene unclear. The CDR3 runs to 13 residues. The germline gives CDR1 SGHAT, CDR2 FQNNGV. This CDR3 reads CASNLREDTEAFF. In DNA form, the CDR3 reads TGTGCCAGCAACTTACGGGAGGACACTGAAGCTTTCTTT.

Ten or more counts support this clonotype. CDR3 in amino acids: CSVESGFDGYTF. In nucleotides, the CDR3 is TGCAGCGTTGAATCAGGGTTCGATGGCTACACCTTC. This chain links TRBV29-1 with TRBJ1-2; D perhaps matches TRBD1 (5 bases). Trimming removed 2 bases from V and 6 bases from J, with 10 bases in between. Germline CDR1 reads SQVTM; CDR2 reads ANQGSEA. The CDR3 loop spans 12 amino acids.

Many counts were recorded for this clonotype. This chain uses TRBV12-3 or TRBV12-4 with TRBJ2-1, with TRBD1 matching 8 bases. The trim removed 7 bases at V and 8 bases at J, leaving 7 bases unmatched. This CDR3 is built from 13 residues. The CDR3 DNA is TGTGCCAGCACCAGGGGGCTAGGGGATGAGCAGTTCTTC. Amino acids: CASTRGLGDEQFF.

At least ten counts were recorded for this clonotype. This chain joins TRBV20-1 and TRBJ1-4, with 10 bases matching TRBD1. Germline values: CDR1 DFQATT, CDR2 SNEGSKA (reference sequence). The CDR3 has 15 amino acids. Trimming took 3 bases from V and 8 from J; bases not matched to a gene: 9. The CDR3 region is CSASHSLTGGEKLFF. CDR3 DNA sequence: TGCAGTGCTAGCCACTCCTTGACAGGGGGCGAAAAACTGTTTTTT.

This CDR3 reads CASSPGRRRRDTEAFF. The CDR3 DNA is TGTGCCAGCTCCCCCGGACGTCGGCGGAGGGACACTGAAGCTTTCTTT. J is TRBJ1-1 and V is TRBV18, with D unresolved. Looked up from germline, CDR1 is KGHSH and CDR2 is LQKENI. Trimming cost V 6 bases and J 3 bases, with 20 bases left between them. The CDR3 totals 16 residues.